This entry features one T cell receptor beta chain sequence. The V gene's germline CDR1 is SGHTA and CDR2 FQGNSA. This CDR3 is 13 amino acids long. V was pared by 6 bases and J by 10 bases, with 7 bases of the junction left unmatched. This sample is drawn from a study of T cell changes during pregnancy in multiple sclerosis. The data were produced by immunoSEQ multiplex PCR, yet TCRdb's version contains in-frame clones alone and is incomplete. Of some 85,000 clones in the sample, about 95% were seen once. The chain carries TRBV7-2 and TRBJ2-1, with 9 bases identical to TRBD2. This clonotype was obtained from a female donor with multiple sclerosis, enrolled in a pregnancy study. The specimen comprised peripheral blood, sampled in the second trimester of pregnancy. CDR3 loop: CASRPLAGREQFF. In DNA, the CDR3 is TGTGCCAGCAGACCCCTAGCGGGGAGAGAGCAGTTCTTC.